This T cell receptor (beta chain) was identified in a study of blood T cell repertoires in COVID-19. Study in general: COVID-19 samples, acute and convalescent, were from the United States, Italy and Spain. In each case, the material was cDNA or gDNA derived from T cells, B-cell-depleted T cells, or PBMCs.

Authors' analysis steps: Using reference gene primer amplification, nucleated cell counts were estimated. TCRdb keeps only in-frame clones here, not all; method: immunoSEQ multiplex PCR. D and trimming come from the DNA, and the V and J calls and clone size come from that table. The sample includes approximately 150,000 clones, 70% to 90% of them seen just once. The sample comprised peripheral blood. The clonotype originates from a human donor in a cohort sampled during active COVID-19.

CDR3 region: CASSFRTGMNTEAFF. In DNA form, the CDR3 reads TGTGCCAGCAGTTTCCGGACAGGGATGAACACTGAAGCTTTCTTT. The chain employs TRBV28 and TRBJ1-1, with 8 nucleotides matching TRBD1. The germline gives CDR1 MDHEN, CDR2 SYDVKM. Trimming cost V 3 bases and J 0 bases; bases outside gene matches: 3. CDR3 length: 15 amino acids.